Listed here is a single T cell receptor beta chain. The data derive from a study of blood T cell repertoires in COVID-19. Study overall: Material from acute and convalescent COVID-19 was sourced from the United States, Italy and Spain. PBMCs, B-cell-depleted T cells, or T cells were the source of the cDNA or gDNA that made up the material.

Per the original methods: Amplification of reference gene primers provided the estimated nucleated cell counts. Libraries were prepared by immunoSEQ multiplex PCR; TCRdb keeps only in-frame clonotypes and omits some of them. The D gene and trimming were derived from the DNA, and the V and J assignments and clone size from that table. The data contain 180,000 or so clones, 81% of them singletons. It was during active infection that Seattle patients were enrolled and then longitudinally followed. V lost 5 bases and J lost 12, with 16 bases in between. The CDR3 runs 12 residues. The germline gives CDR1 SGHVS, CDR2 FQNEAQ.

This clonotype was sampled from a woman in her 40s with COVID-19, enrolled during active disease. The source material was peripheral blood. The chain combines TRBV7-8 with TRBJ1-1; D ambiguous. The CDR3 reads CASSPPAGGSFF. CDR3 DNA sequence: TGTGCCAGCAGCCCCCCGGCAGGCGGGTCTTTCTTT. Together with reference TRBV7-8 and TRBJ1-1, the CDR3 gives the full variable domain: GAGVSQSPRYKVAKRGQDVALRCDPISGHVSLFWYQQALGQGPEFLTYFQNEAQLDKSGLPSDRFFAERPEGSVSTLKIQRTQQEDSAVYLCASSPPAGGSFFGQGTRLTVV.